The 5 T cell receptor beta chains given below trace back to one sample, sequenced in a study of blood T cell repertoires in COVID-19. TCRdb's table, derived via immunoSEQ multiplex PCR, lists solely in-frame clones and lacks some. In the table there are 150,000 to 200,000 clones, approximately 78% of which are singletons. The material sequenced was PBMCs or T cells enriched from blood (not recorded which). Every receptor here comes from a woman between 50 and 59 years old who had recovered from COVID-19.

CDR3 residues: CASSHVPGANYGYTF. As DNA, the CDR3 is TGTGCCAGCAGCCATGTTCCGGGGGCTAACTATGGCTACACCTTC. The chain links TRBV3-1 (or the pseudogene TRBV3-2) to TRBJ1-2; TRBD1 is a possible D gene (5 bases). Trimming shortened V by 3 bases and J by 0 bases, and 11 bases separated the two germline ends. The CDR3 runs 15 residues. CDR1 is LGHDT, CDR2 YNNKEL, per germline (reference sequence).

This clone showed up just a few times. This chain connects TRBV24-1 to TRBJ1-2; 7 nucleotides agree with TRBD1. This CDR3 region has 13 residues. Germline values: CDR1 KGHDR, CDR2 SFDVKD. V lost 8 bases, J lost 8 bases, and 10 bases stayed unmatched. CDR3 in DNA: TGTGCCACCATGGGGAGAGGGGGCGACGGCTACACCTTC. Amino acids: CATMGRGGDGYTF.

This chain connects TRBV10-3 to TRBJ2-5; no definite D call. CDR1 is ENHRY and CDR2 is SYGVKD in the germline V gene. V lost 0 bases and J lost 3, with 5 bases in between. This CDR3 comprises 13 residues. The CDR3 coding sequence is TGTGCCATCAGTGAGTCAACAAAAGAGACCCAGTACTTC. This gives the protein CAISESTKETQYF.

This chain joins TRBV11-2 and TRBJ1-2; the match to TRBD1 covers 7 bases. V was pared by 5 bases and J by 7 bases, with 10 bases of the junction left unmatched. Germline V gene sequence: CDR1 SGHAT, CDR2 FQNNGV. The CDR3 is 14 amino acids. CDR3 DNA: TGTGCCAGCAGCCCAGCAGGAACAGGGGTTGGCTACACCTTC. It specifies CASSPAGTGVGYTF.

This clone was detected many times. This chain uses TRBV7-3 with TRBJ1-2; 7 nucleotides align to TRBD1. Trimming removed 5 bases from V and 4 bases from J; junction bases left unmatched: 22. This CDR3 spans 19 amino acids. CDR1 and CDR2 from the germline V gene are SGHTA and FQGTGA. This CDR3 reads CASSPAPWTPGGESYGYTF. The CDR3 DNA reads TGTGCCAGCAGCCCAGCCCCATGGACTCCAGGGGGTGAATCCTATGGCTACACCTTC.